This T cell receptor (beta chain) is drawn from a study of blood T cell repertoires in COVID-19. Study background: There were acute and convalescent COVID-19 samples, and they came from the United States, Italy and Spain. The analysed material was cDNA or gDNA that came from T cells, B-cell-depleted T cells, or PBMCs.

TCRdb keeps only in-frame clones here, not all; method: immunoSEQ multiplex PCR. The sample shows about 270,000 clones, around 90% of them seen only once. Assignments of participants to cohorts depended upon their own reported clinical history. This TCR was recovered from a woman aged 30 to 39 with acute COVID-19. The source material was PBMCs or T cells enriched from blood (not recorded which).

The CDR3 nucleotides are TGCGCCAGCAGCCGTACCGTGACAGGGGGCGAAGGCTACACCTTC. This translates into CASSRTVTGGEGYTF. The chain is built from TRBV5-1 and TRBJ1-2; 10 bases fit TRBD1. This CDR3 region has 15 residues. Trimming took 4 bases from V and 8 from J; bases not matched to a gene: 11. Germline V lookup: CDR1 SGHRS, CDR2 YFSETQ.